This T cell receptor beta chain was observed in a study of naive and memory T cell subsets. Two oligonucleotides, mixed equimolar, formed the beta constant-region primer covering TRBC1 and TRBC2. A single record per CDR3 protein comes from TCRdb applying MiXCR to the UMI-ligation and nested PCR reads. The sample lists some 36,000 distinct CDR3 sequences, 13% occurring once. Only one count was recorded for this clonotype. Germline loops: CDR1 KGHDR, CDR2 SFDVKD. V lost 9 bases and J 0 bases, leaving 17 bases between the germline ends. The CDR3 spans 17 residues. This sequence was found in a human donor in good health. The sequencing input was effector memory CD4+ T cells from blood. Subset denoted: effector memory, CD45RA- CD27-. The chain has TRBV24-1 and TRBJ2-6; D might be TRBD1 (6 bases). The CDR3 sequence is CATSPNEQGSGANVLTF. In DNA, the CDR3 is TGTGCCACCTCACCGAACGAACAGGGCTCTGGGGCCAACGTCCTGACTTTC.